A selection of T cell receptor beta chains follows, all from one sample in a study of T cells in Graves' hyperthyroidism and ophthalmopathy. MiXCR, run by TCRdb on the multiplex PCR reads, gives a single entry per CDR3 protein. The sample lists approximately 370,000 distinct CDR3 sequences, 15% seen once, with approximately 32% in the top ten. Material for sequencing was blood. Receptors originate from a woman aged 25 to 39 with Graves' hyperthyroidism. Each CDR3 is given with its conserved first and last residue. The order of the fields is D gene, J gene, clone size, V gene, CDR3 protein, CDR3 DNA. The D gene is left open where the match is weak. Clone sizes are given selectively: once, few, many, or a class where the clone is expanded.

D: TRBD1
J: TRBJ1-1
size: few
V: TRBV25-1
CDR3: CASEAAGGGDEAFF
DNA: TGTGCCAGCGAAGCCGCAGGGGGCGGGGATGAAGCTTTCTTT

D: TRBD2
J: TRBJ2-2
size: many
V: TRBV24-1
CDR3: CATASGGNTGELFF
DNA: TGTGCCACCGCCTCGGGGGGGAACACCGGGGAGCTGTTTTTT

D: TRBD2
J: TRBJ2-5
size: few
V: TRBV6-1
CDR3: CASTSAGGKTQYF
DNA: TGTGCCAGCACCTCAGCGGGAGGGAAGACCCAGTACTTC

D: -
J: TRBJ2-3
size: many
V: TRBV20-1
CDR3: CSASQLSVGGSRTDTQYF
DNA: TGCAGTGCTAGTCAGCTGAGTGTGGGGGGATCTCGCACAGATACGCAGTATTTT

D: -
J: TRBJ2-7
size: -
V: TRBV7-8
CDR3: CASSHTTGPGYF
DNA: TGTGCCAGCAGCCATACCACAGGGCCGGGATACTTC

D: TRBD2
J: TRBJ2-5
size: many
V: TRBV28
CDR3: CAVRGPNWASGSETQYF
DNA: TGTGCCGTAAGGGGTCCGAATTGGGCTAGCGGGAGTGAGACCCAGTACTTC

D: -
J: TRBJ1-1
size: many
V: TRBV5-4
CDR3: CASSSAPDGGTEAFF
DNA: TGTGCCAGCAGCTCCGCCCCCGACGGCGGGACTGAAGCTTTCTTT

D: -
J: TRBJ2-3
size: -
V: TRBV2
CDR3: CASSADYTGTDTQYF
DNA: TGTGCCAGCAGTGCGGACTATACAGGGACAGATACGCAGTATTTT

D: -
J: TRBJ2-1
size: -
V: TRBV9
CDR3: CASSALGNEQFF
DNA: TGTGCCAGCAGCGCCCTAGGGAATGAGCAGTTCTTC

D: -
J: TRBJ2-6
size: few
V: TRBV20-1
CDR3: CSAREGFGANVLTF
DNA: TGCAGTGCTAGAGAGGGATTTGGGGCCAACGTCCTGACTTTC

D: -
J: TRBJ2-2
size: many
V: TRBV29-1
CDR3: CSGGRENTGELFF
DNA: TGCAGCGGAGGGCGGGAGAACACCGGGGAGCTGTTTTTT

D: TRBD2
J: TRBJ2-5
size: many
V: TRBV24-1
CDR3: CATSEPGQGGRFGGETQYF
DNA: TGTGCCACCAGTGAACCAGGGCAAGGCGGGAGATTTGGTGGAGAGACCCAGTACTTC

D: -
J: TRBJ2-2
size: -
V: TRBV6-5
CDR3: CASSYFPEATGELFF
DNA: TGTGCCAGCAGTTACTTCCCCGAAGCCACCGGGGAGCTGTTTTTT

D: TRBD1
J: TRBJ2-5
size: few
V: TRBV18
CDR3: CASSPYTGGASGETQYF
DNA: TGTGCCAGCTCACCGTACACAGGGGGCGCGAGCGGAGAGACCCAGTACTTC

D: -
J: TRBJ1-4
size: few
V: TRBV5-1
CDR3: CASSAGLNEKLFF
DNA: TGCGCCAGCAGCGCCGGCCTTAATGAAAAACTGTTTTTT

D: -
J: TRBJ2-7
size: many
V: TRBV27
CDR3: CASSPGGPPNSYEQYF
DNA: TGTGCCAGCAGTCCAGGGGGGCCCCCTAACTCCTACGAGCAGTACTTC

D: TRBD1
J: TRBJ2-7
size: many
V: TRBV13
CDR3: CASSWGQGNPRTRGTYEQYF
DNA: TGTGCCAGCAGCTGGGGACAGGGAAACCCTCGGACTAGAGGTACCTACGAGCAGTACTTC

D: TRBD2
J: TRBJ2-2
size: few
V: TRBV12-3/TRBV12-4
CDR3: CASSLGLAGVSAGELFF
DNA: TGTGCCAGCAGTCTGGGACTAGCGGGAGTCTCAGCCGGGGAGCTGTTTTTT

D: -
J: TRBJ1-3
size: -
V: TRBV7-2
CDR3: CASSLVRGVKGNTIYF
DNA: TGTGCCAGCAGCTTAGTGAGGGGAGTGAAGGGAAACACCATATATTTT

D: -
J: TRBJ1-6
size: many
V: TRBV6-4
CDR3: CASSDHLDSPLHF
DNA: TGTGCCAGCAGTGACCACCTGGATTCACCCCTCCACTTT

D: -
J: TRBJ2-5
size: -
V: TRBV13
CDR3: CASSLGGGINQETQYF
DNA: TGTGCCAGCAGCTTAGGGGGCGGTATTAACCAAGAGACCCAGTACTTC

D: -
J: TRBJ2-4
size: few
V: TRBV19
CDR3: CASSLSYGGHRGIAKNIQYF
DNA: TGTGCCAGTAGTCTCTCGTATGGGGGACATAGGGGGATAGCCAAAAACATTCAGTACTTC

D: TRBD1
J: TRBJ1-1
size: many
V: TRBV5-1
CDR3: CASSGGQGRTEAFF
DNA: TGCGCCAGCAGCGGGGGACAGGGGAGGACTGAAGCTTTCTTT

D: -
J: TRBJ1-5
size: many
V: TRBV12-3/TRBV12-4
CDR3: CASSPYRDHGNQPQHF
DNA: TGTGCCAGCAGTCCATACAGGGATCATGGGAATCAGCCCCAGCATTTT

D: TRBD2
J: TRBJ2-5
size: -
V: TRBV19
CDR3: CARPRLATSVPRTQYF
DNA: TGTGCCAGGCCCAGGTTGGCGACTAGCGTTCCCAGAACCCAGTACTTC

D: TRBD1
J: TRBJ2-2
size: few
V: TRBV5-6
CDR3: CASSGTGGALTGELFF
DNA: TGTGCCAGCAGCGGGACAGGGGGCGCACTGACCGGGGAGCTGTTTTTT

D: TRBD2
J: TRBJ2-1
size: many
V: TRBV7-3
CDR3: CASSSGTSGSSDNEQFF
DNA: TGTGCCAGCAGCTCCGGGACTAGCGGGAGCTCAGACAATGAGCAGTTCTTC

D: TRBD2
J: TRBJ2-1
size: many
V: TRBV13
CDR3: CASSPGLAGAYNEQFF
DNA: TGTGCCAGCAGCCCAGGACTAGCGGGAGCCTACAATGAGCAGTTCTTC

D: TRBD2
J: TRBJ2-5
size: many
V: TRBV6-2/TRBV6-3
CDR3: CASNPGRLAGVETQYF
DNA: TGTGCCAGCAATCCGGGCCGACTAGCGGGAGTGGAGACCCAGTACTTC

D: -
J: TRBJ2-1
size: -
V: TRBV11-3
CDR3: CASSLDPTTNEQFF
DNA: TGTGCCAGCAGCTTAGACCCCACTACCAATGAGCAGTTCTTC

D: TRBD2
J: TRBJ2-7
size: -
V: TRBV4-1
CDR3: CASSQDRGTSGTYEQYF
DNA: TGCGCCAGCAGCCAAGATCGGGGTACTAGCGGGACGTACGAGCAGTACTTC

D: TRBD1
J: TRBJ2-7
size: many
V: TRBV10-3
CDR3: CAIRNDRGSHEQYF
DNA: TGTGCCATCAGAAACGACAGGGGATCGCACGAGCAGTACTTC

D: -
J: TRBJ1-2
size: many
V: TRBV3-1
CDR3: CASSPQGSRGYTF
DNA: TGTGCCAGCAGCCCACAGGGAAGTCGTGGCTACACCTTC

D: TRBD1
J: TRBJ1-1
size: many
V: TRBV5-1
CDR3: CASNLGTGVNTEAFF
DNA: TGCGCCAGCAACCTAGGGACAGGAGTGAACACTGAAGCTTTCTTT

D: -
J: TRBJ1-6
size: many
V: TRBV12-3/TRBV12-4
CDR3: CASIRTEWGSPLHF
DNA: TGTGCCAGCATTAGGACAGAATGGGGTTCACCCCTCCACTTT

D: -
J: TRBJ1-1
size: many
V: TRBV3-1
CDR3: CASSQFGEAFF
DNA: TGTGCCAGCAGCCAATTTGGTGAAGCTTTCTTT

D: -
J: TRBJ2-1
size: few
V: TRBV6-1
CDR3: CASSEAPTEFF
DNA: TGTGCCAGCAGTGAAGCGCCGACGGAGTTCTTC

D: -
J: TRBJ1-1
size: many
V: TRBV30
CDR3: CAWSQSNTEAFF
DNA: TGTGCCTGGAGTCAGTCGAACACTGAAGCTTTCTTT

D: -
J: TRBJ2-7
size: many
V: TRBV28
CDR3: CASSGGHIPHEQYF
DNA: TGTGCCAGCAGCGGGGGACATATTCCCCACGAGCAGTACTTC

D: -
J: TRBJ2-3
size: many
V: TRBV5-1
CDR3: CASSISGWRPDTQYF
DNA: TGCGCCAGCAGCATAAGCGGTTGGCGTCCAGATACGCAGTATTTT

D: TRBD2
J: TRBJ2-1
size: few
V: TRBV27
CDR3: CASSLLAGMGDEQFF
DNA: TGTGCCAGCAGTTTGCTAGCGGGAATGGGCGATGAGCAGTTCTTC

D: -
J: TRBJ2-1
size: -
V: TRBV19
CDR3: CASSIGLYNEQFF
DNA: TGTGCCAGTAGTATAGGACTATACAATGAGCAGTTCTTC

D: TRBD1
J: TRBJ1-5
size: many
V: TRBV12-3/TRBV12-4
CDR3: CASSQRGLRDQPQHF
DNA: TGTGCCAGCAGTCAAAGGGGGCTTAGGGATCAGCCCCAGCATTTT

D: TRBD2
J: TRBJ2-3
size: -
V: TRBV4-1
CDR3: CASSPMASGRYSTDTQYF
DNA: TGCGCCAGCAGCCCCATGGCTAGCGGGAGGTACAGCACAGATACGCAGTATTTT

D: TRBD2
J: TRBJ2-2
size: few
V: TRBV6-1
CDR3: CASIRLAVTGELFF
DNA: TGTGCCAGCATCAGACTAGCGGTGACCGGGGAGCTGTTTTTT

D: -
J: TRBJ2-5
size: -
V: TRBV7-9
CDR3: CASSPWGEKETQYF
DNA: TGTGCCAGCAGCCCATGGGGGGAGAAAGAGACCCAGTACTTC

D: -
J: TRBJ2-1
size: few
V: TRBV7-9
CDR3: CASSLDSIWYRNNEQFF
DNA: TGTGCCAGCAGCTTAGATAGTATTTGGTACAGGAACAATGAGCAGTTCTTC

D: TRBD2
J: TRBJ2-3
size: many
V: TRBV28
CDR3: CASSLRTRSRVLGQHADTQYF
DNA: TGTGCCAGCAGTTTGCGGACTAGATCCCGAGTATTGGGCCAGCACGCAGATACGCAGTATTTT

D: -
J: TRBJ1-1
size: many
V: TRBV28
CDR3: CASSPSHGGTEAFF
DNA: TGTGCCAGCAGTCCATCTCATGGAGGCACTGAAGCTTTCTTT

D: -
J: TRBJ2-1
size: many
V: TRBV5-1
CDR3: CASSLVQGAYNEQFF
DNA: TGTGCCAGCAGTTTAGTGCAGGGAGCCTACAATGAGCAGTTCTTC

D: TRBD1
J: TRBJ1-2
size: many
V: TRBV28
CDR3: CASRTRGLSYGYTF
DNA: TGTGCCAGCAGGACCAGGGGGCTCTCCTATGGCTACACCTTC